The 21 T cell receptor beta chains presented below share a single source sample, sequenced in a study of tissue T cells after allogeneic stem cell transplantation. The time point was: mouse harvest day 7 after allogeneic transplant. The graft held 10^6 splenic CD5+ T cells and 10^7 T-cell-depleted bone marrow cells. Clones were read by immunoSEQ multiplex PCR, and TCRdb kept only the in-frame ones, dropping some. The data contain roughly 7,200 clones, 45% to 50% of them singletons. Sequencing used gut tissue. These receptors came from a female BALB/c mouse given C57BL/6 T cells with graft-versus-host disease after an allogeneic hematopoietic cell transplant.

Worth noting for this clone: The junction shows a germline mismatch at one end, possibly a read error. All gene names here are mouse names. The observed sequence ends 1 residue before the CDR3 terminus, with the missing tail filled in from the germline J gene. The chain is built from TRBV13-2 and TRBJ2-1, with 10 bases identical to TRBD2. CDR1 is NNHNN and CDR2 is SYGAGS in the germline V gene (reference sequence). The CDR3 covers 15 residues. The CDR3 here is CASSDNWGGYAEQFF. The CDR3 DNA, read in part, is TGTGCCAGCAGTGATAACTGGGGGGGCTATGCTGAGCAGTTC.

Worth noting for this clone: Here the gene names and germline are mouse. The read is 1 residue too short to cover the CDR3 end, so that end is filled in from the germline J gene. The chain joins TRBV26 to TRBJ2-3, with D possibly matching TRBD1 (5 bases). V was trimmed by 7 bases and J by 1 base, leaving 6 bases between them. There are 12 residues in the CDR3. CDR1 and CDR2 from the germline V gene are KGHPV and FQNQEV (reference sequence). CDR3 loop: CASTRGAETLYF. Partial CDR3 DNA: TGTGCCAGCACCAGGGGTGCAGAAACGCTGTAT.

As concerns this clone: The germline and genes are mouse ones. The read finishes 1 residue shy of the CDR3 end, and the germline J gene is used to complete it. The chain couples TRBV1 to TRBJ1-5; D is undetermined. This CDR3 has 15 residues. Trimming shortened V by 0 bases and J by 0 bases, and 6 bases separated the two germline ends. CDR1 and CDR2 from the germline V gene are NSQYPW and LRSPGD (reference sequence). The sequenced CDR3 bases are TGCACCTGCAGTGCAGATTTTCATAACAACCAGGCTCCGCTT. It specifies CTCSADFHNNQAPL. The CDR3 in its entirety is CTCSADFHNNQAPLF. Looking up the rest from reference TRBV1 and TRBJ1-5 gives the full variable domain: VTLLEQNPRWRLVPRGQAVNLRCILKNSQYPWMSWYQQDLQKQLQWLFTLRSPGDKEVKSLPGADYLATRVTDTELRLQVANMSQGRTLYCTCSADFHNNQAPLFGEGTRLSVL.

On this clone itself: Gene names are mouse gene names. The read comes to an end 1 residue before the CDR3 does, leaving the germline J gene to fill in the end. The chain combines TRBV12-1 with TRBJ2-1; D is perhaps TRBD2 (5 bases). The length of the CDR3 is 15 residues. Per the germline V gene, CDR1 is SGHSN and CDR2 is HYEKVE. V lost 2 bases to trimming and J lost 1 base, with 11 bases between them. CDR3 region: CASSPGWENYAEQFF. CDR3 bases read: TGTGCCAGCTCTCCCGGCTGGGAGAACTATGCTGAGCAGTTC. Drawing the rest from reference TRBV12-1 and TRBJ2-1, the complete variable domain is DSGVVQSPRHIIKEKGGRSVLTCIPISGHSNVVWYQQTLGKELKFLIQHYEKVERDKGFLPSRFSVQQFDDYHSEMNMSALELEDSAMYFCASSPGWENYAEQFFGPGTRLTVL.

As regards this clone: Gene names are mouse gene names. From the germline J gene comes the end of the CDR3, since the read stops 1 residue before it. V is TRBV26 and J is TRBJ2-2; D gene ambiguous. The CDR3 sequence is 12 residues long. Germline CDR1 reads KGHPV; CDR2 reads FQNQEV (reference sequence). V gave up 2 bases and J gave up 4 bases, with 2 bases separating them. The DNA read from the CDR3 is TGTGCCAGCAGTCTGGGCACCGGGCAGCTCTAC. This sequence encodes CASSLGTGQLY. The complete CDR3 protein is CASSLGTGQLYF.

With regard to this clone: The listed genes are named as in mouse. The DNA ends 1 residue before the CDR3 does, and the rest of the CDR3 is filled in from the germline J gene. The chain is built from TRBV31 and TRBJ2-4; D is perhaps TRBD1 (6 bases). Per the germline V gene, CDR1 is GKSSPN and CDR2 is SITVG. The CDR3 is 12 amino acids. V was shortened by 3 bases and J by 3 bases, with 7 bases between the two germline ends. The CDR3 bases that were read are TGTGCCTGGAGGAGGGGGCAAAACACCTTGTAC. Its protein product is CAWRRGQNTLY. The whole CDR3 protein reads CAWRRGQNTLYF. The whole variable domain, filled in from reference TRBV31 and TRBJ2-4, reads AQTIHQWPVAEIKAVGSPLSLGCTIKGKSSPNLYWYWQATGGTLQQLFYSITVGQVESVVQLNLSASRPKDDQFILSTEKLLLSHSGFYLCAWRRGQNTLYFGAGTRLSVL.

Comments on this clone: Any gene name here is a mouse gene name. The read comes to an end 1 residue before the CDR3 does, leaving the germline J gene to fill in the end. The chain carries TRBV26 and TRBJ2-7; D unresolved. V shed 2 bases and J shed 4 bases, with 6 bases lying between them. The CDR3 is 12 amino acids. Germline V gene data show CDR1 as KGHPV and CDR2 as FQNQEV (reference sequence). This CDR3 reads CASSLERYEQYF. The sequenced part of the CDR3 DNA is TGTGCCAGCAGTCTGGAGAGATATGAACAGTAC.

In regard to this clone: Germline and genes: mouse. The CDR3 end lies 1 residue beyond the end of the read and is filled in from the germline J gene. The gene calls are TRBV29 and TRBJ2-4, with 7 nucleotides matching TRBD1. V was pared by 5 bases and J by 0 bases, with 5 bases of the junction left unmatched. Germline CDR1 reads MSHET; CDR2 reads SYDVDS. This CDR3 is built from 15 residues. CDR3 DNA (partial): TGTGCTAGCAGTCTCACAGGGGCTAGTCAAAACACCTTGTAC. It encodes CASSLTGASQNTLY. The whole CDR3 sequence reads CASSLTGASQNTLYF.

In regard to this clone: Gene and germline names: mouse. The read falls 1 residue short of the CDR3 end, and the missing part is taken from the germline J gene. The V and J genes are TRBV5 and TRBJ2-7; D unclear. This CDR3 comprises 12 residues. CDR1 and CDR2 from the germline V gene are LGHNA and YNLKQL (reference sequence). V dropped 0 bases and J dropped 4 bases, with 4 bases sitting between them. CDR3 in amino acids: CASSQEGYEQYF. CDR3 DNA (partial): TGTGCCAGCAGCCAAGAGGGATATGAACAGTAC.

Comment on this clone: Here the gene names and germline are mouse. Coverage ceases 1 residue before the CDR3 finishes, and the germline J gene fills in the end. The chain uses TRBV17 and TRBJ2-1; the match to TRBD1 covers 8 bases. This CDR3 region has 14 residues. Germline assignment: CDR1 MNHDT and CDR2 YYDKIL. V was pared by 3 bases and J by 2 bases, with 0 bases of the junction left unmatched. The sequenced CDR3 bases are TGTGCTAGCAGTAGGGACAGGGACTATGCTGAGCAGTTC. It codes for CASSRDRDYAEQF. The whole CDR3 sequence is CASSRDRDYAEQFF.

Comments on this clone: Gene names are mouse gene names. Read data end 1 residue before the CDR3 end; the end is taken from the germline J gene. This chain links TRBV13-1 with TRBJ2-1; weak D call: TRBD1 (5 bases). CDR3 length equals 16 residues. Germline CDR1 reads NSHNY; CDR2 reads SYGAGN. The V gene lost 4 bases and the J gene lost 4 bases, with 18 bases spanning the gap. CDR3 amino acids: CASSLVSGRGYAEQFF. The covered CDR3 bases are TGTGCCAGCAGTCTCGTCTCCGGGAGGGGTTATGCTGAGCAGTTC.

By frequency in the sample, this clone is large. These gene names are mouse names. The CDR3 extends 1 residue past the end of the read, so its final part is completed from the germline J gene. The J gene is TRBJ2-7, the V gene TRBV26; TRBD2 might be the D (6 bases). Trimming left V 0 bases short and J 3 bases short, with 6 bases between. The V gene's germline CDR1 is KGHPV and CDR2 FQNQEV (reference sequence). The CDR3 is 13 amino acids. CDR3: CASSLSGGYEQYF. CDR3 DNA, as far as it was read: TGTGCCAGCAGTCTGTCTGGGGGCTATGAACAGTAC.

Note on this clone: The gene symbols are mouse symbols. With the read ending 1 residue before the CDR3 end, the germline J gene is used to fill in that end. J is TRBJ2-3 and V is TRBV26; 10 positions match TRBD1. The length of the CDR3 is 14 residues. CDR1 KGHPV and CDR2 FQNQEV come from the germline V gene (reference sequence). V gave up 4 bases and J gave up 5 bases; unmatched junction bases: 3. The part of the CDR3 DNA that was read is TGTGCCAGCAGTCGGGGACAGGGGAGAGAAACGCTGTAT. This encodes CASSRGQGRETLY. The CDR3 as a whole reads CASSRGQGRETLYF.

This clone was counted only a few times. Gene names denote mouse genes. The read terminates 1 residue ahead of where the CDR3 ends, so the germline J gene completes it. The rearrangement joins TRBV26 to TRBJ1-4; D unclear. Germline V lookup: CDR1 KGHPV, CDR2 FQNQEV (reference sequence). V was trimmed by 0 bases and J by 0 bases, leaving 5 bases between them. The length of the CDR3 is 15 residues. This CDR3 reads CASSLSGVSNERLFF. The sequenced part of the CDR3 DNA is TGTGCCAGCAGTCTGTCCGGGGTTTCCAACGAAAGATTATTT.

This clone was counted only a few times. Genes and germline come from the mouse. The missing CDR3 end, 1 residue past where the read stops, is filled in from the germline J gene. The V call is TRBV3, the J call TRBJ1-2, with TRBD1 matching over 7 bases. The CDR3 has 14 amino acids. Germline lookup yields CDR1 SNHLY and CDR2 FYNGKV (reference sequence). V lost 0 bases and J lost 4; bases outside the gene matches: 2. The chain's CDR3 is CASSLAGGGSDYTF. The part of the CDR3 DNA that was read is TGTGCCAGCAGCTTAGCAGGGGGCGGCTCCGACTACACC.

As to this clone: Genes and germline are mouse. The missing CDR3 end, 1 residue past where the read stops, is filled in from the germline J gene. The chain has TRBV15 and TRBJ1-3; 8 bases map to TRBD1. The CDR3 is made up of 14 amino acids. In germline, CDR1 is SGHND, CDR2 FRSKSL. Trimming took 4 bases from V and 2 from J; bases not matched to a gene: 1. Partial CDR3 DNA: TGTGCCAGCAGTTCGGACAGGGCTGGAAATACGCTCTAT. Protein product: CASSSDRAGNTLY. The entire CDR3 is CASSSDRAGNTLYF.

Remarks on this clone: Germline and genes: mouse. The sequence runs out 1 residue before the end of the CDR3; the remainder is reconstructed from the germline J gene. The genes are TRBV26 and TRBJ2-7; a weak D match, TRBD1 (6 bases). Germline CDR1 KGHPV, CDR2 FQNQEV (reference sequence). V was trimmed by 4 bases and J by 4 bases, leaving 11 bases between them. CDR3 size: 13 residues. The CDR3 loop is CASSPPGQYEQYF. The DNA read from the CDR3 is TGTGCCAGCAGTCCCCCGGGACAATATGAACAGTAC.

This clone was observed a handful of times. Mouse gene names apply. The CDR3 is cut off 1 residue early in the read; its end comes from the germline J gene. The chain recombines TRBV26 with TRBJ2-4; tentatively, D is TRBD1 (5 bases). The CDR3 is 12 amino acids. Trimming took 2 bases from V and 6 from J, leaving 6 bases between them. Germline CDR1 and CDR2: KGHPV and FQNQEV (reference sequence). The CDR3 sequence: CASSLDSNTLYF. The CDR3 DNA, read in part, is TGTGCCAGCAGTCTGGACAGTAACACCTTGTAC.

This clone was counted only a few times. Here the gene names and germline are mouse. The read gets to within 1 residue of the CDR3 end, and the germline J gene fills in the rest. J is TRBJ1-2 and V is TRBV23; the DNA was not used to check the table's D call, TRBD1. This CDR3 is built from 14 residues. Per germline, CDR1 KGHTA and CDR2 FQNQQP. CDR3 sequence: CSSSPRRANSDYTF. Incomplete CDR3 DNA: TGCTCCAGCAGTCCACGGAGGGCAAACTCCGACTACACC.

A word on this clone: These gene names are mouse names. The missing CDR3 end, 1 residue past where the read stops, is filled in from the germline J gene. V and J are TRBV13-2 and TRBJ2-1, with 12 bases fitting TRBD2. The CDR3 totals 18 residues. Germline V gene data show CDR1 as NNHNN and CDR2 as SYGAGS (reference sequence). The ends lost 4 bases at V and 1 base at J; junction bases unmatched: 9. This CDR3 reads CASGIRDWGAPNYAEQFF. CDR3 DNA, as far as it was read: TGTGCCAGCGGTATCCGGGACTGGGGGGCCCCAAACTATGCTGAGCAGTTC.

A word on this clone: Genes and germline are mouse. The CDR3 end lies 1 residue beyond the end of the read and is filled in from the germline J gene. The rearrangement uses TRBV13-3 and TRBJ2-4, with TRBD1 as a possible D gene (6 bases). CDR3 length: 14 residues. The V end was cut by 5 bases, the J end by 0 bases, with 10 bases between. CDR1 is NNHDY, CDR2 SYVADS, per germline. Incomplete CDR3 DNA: TGTGCCAGCAGGATTGGACAGAGTCAAAACACCTTGTAC. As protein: CASRIGQSQNTLY. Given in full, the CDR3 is CASRIGQSQNTLYF.